Sequencing of this TCR beta chain was carried out in a study of blood T cell repertoires in COVID-19. Study-level information: The United States, Italy and Spain were the sources of the acute and convalescent COVID-19 samples. PBMCs, B-cell-depleted T cells, or T cells were the source of the cDNA or gDNA that made up the material.

Original data processing: Quantification of nucleated cells was approximated via reference gene primer amplification. Clones were read by immunoSEQ multiplex PCR, and TCRdb kept only the in-frame ones, dropping some. V and J calls and clone size are copied from that table; D and trimming were computed from the DNA. Of just over 250,000 clones in the sample, about 87% were seen once. V was shortened by 5 bases and J by 4 bases, with 15 bases between the two germline ends. Germline V gene lookup returns CDR1 SNHLY and CDR2 FYNNEI. The CDR3 sequence is 15 residues long. Input material: peripheral blood. The TCR was taken from an older woman with COVID-19, enrolled during active disease. The chain couples TRBV2 to TRBJ1-5; weak D call: TRBD1 (5 bases). CDR3 nucleotide sequence: TGTGCCAGCAGTTATAACAAGGGGACTAATCAGCCCCAGCATTTT. It translates to CASSYNKGTNQPQHF.